The TCR beta chain described here comes from a study of control samples from healthy donors and cancer patients. TCRdb's table, derived via immunoSEQ multiplex PCR, lists solely in-frame clones and lacks some. The sample includes about 160,000 clones, 92% seen only once; the top ten take 0.68%. This clone is a singleton in its sample. Trimming at V came to 3 bases and at J to 2 bases, leaving 7 bases not matched to a gene. Germline CDR1 is KGHSH and CDR2 is LQKENI. The CDR3 has 17 amino acids. This sequence was found in a woman in her 30s in good health. The specimen was blood. The chain uses TRBV18 and TRBJ1-1, with 12 bases identical to TRBD1. The CDR3 is CASSPHPGTGGNTEAFF. The CDR3 DNA sequence: TGTGCCAGCTCACCCCACCCAGGGACAGGGGGCAACACTGAAGCTTTCTTT.